The TCR beta chain described here comes from a study of CD8 T cells in ankylosing spondylitis listed by TCRdb under 2017. Notes on the research overall: To find TCR variants linked to disease, the study profiled T cell receptor beta repertoires in ankylosing spondylitis patients and healthy donors. In total, the full study cohort was made up of over a hundred healthy donors and 25 ankylosing spondylitis patients. Samples of peripheral blood were taken, and for ankylosing spondylitis patients, synovial fluid was collected as well.

Here is what the overall study found, with its caveats: The disease-linked clones showed a CD8+ phenotype and occurred at relatively low frequencies in peripheral blood. Significant enrichment of the disease-linked clones was reported in matched synovial fluid samples from ankylosing spondylitis patients. Blood from ankylosing spondylitis patients appeared to be characterized by a TCR beta motif composed of about eight highly homologous amino acid variants. Some motif variants were previously reported in synovial fluid and blood of reactive arthritis patients, suggesting common disease-initiation mechanisms.

The instrument was an Illumina HiSeq 2500. Quantitative 5'-RACE with molecular barcodes was the method used to prepare the TCR beta libraries. As for the original processing: A new computational method, built on a probabilistic model of VDJ rearrangement, was used to identify disease-linked TCR variants. TCRdb reprocessed the public reads (quality trimming at Q25 with fastp, clone calling with MiXCR) and kept in-frame beta chains. All rows with the same CDR3 protein become a single entry with the most common DNA and genes. The authors' filters were not applied to this entry. The sample table contains some 290,000 distinct CDR3 sequences; only one count was recorded for roughly 20% of them. In total, the top ten clones hold roughly 7.3% of the sample. From cysteine to phenylalanine, the CDR3 is 11 amino acids long. The CDR3 DNA has 33 bases and is translated from base 1. Trimming costs V 7 bases and J 7 bases, and their ends lie 7 bases apart.

This clonotype was detected only a few times. Its specific antigen is unknown. No qualities accompany the bases; no much larger clone lies one base away. The sequence is built from TRBV12-3 or TRBV12-4 and TRBJ2-2; confidence is insufficient to name the D gene. This clonotype was obtained from a male donor with ankylosing spondylitis or in good health (not recorded which). The sequenced material came from blood, either unsorted or a sorted T cell fraction (not recorded which). The nucleotide sequence is given as TGTGCCAGCAAAGGATACGGGGAGCTGTTTTTT. Its translation is CASKGYGELFF.